The next 18 T cell receptor beta chains were all read from a single sample in a study of shared clonotypes between healthy human individuals. Libraries were prepared by immunoSEQ multiplex PCR; TCRdb keeps only in-frame clonotypes and omits some of them. This table holds roughly 1,000,000 clones, 75% to 85% found once. Input material: memory CD4+ T cells from PBMCs. Noted subset: CD45RA-negative fraction. The receptors here all came from a man younger than 35 in good health. Some clones in this sample may be carry-over from other donors' samples.

The chain joins TRBV6-1 to TRBJ1-2, with 7 bases aligning to TRBD1. The CDR3 covers 14 residues. V lost 6 bases to trimming and J lost 3 bases; unmatched junction nucleotides: 7. The germline V gene has CDR1 MNHNS and CDR2 SASEGT. Here the CDR3 reads CASSFLGTDYGYTF. CDR3 DNA: TGTGCCAGCAGCTTCCTCGGGACAGACTATGGCTACACCTTC.

On this clone itself: Other DNA variants within this sample encode the same CDR3. The rearrangement joins TRBV6-5 to TRBJ2-1; 11 bases match TRBD2. V gave up 5 bases and J gave up 4 bases; unmatched junction bases: 4. Per the germline V gene, CDR1 is MNHEY and CDR2 is SVGAGI. The CDR3 covers 15 residues. The CDR3 reads CASSRTSGSYNEQFF. In DNA, the CDR3 is TGTGCCAGCAGTCGGACTAGCGGGTCGTACAATGAGCAGTTCTTC.

The chain joins TRBV11-2 to TRBJ2-5; 7 bases match TRBD2. CDR3 length equals 16 residues. With V trimmed by 5 bases and J by 2 bases, 11 bases remained unmatched. CDR1 is SGHAT and CDR2 is FQNNGV in the germline V gene. In DNA form, the CDR3 reads TGTGCCAGCAGCCCGTGGGGGGGACTGGCTCAAGAGACCCAGTACTTC. It is translated as CASSPWGGLAQETQYF. Full variable domain (outside the CDR3, taken from reference TRBV11-2 and TRBJ2-5): EAGVAQSPRYKIIEKRQSVAFWCNPISGHATLYWYQQILGQGPKLLIQFQNNGVVDDSQLPKDRFSAERLKGVDSTLKIQPAKLEDSAVYLCASSPWGGLAQETQYFGPGTRLLVL.

V usage is TRBV6-5 and J usage is TRBJ2-5; D might be TRBD2 (7 bases). Gene TRBJ2-7 matches the end of the DNA better, so the J call may be wrong. CDR1 is MNHEY, CDR2 SVGAGI, per germline. The length of the CDR3 is 15 residues. The CDR3: CASSYSGGGLYEQYF. DNA for the CDR3: TGTGCCAGCAGTTACTCTGGGGGGGGCTTATACGAGCAGTACTTC.

This clone was detected a few times. The chain links TRBV25-1 to TRBJ2-5; weak D call: TRBD2 (5 bases). Germline-derived CDR1 and CDR2 are MGHDK and SYGVNS. The V gene lost 3 bases and the J gene lost 2 bases, with 13 bases spanning the gap. The CDR3 loop spans 15 amino acids. For the CDR3, the DNA is TGTGCCAGCAGTGATGGGGTAAGGAGGCAAGAGACCCAGTACTTC. Its translation: CASSDGVRRQETQYF.

This clone was detected only once. The gene calls are TRBV18 and TRBJ2-5; no clear D. CDR1 KGHSH and CDR2 LQKENI come from the germline V gene. Trimming pared 6 bases from V and 2 bases from J, leaving 16 bases between. The CDR3 is 15 amino acids. In nucleotides, the CDR3 is TGTGCCAGCTCCCCTACTGTCGCGGCTCAAGAGACCCAGTACTTC. Translation gives CASSPTVAAQETQYF. The whole variable domain, remainder taken from reference TRBV18 and TRBJ2-5, is NAGVMQNPRHLVRRRGQEARLRCSPMKGHSHVYWYRQLPEEGLKFMVYLQKENIIDESGMPKERFSAEFPKEGPSILRIQQVVRGDSAAYFCASSPTVAAQETQYFGPGTRLLVL.

The gene calls are TRBV4-3 and TRBJ2-3, with D possibly being TRBD2 (5 bases). CDR3 length: 15 residues. Germline CDR1 reads LGHNA; CDR2 reads YSLEER. Trimming took off 1 base at V and 4 bases at J, with 12 bases between the two ends. The CDR3 loop reads CASSQVRGAADTQYF. CDR3 sequence (DNA): TGCGCCAGCAGCCAAGTTCGGGGAGCCGCAGATACGCAGTATTTT.

J is TRBJ2-1 and V is TRBV30, with TRBD1 as a possible D gene (6 bases). The germline V and J ends were trimmed by 0 bases and 9 bases, with 15 bases remaining between them. The germline V gene encodes CDR1 GTSNPN and CDR2 SVGIG (reference sequence). The CDR3 length is 14 residues. CDR3 sequence: CAWSVQVATGEQFF. CDR3 DNA: TGTGCCTGGAGTGTACAGGTAGCGACAGGTGAGCAGTTCTTC.

The chain joins TRBV4-3 to TRBJ1-4; D is undetermined. Germline V gives CDR1 LGHNA, CDR2 YSLEER. The CDR3 extends over 17 amino acids. The V gene lost 1 base and the J gene lost 0 bases, with 12 bases spanning the gap. The DNA of the CDR3 is TGCGCCAGCAGCCAAGCACAGCACTCTGCAACTAATGAAAAACTGTTTTTT. It encodes CASSQAQHSATNEKLFF.

The V gene is TRBV4-2, the J gene TRBJ1-5; D ambiguous. The germline V and J ends were trimmed by 1 base and 2 bases, with 18 bases remaining between them. The germline V gene encodes CDR1 LGHNA and CDR2 YNFKEQ. The CDR3 has 18 residues. CDR3 loop: CASSQVKAAGLGNQPQHF. CDR3 nucleotide sequence: TGTGCCAGCAGCCAAGTTAAGGCCGCGGGGTTAGGCAATCAGCCCCAGCATTTT.

This clone was counted a single time. CDR3 region: CASTRLLQETQYF. CDR3 bases: TGTGCCAGCACTCGGCTACTCCAAGAGACCCAGTACTTC. The rearrangement uses TRBV6-4 and TRBJ2-5; D is unclear. Trimming removed 7 bases from V and 1 base from J, with 10 bases in between. This CDR3 has 13 residues. In germline, CDR1 is MRHNA, CDR2 SNTAGT.

This chain uses TRBV4-3 with TRBJ1-1; the D is unclear. The CDR3 is 15 amino acids. The germline CDR1 and CDR2 sequences are LGHNA and YSLEER. V lost 4 bases, J lost 4 bases, and 16 bases lay in between. The CDR3 reads CASSPIPYRGTEAFF. The CDR3 coding sequence is TGCGCCAGCAGCCCGATACCGTACCGGGGCACTGAAGCTTTCTTT.

V gene TRBV5-4 combines with J gene TRBJ1-2, with D perhaps TRBD1 (6 bases). This CDR3 is built from 13 residues. Looked up from germline, CDR1 is SGHNT and CDR2 is YYREEE (reference sequence). The V end lost 1 base, the J end lost 4 bases, and 8 bases lay between the germline ends. CDR3 DNA sequence: TGTGCCAGCAGCTTGAAGGGGGTCTATGGCTACACCTTC. Its protein is CASSLKGVYGYTF. Full variable domain (outside the CDR3, taken from reference TRBV5-4 and TRBJ1-2): ETGVTQSPTHLIKTRGQQVTLRCSSQSGHNTVSWYQQALGQGPQFIFQYYREEENGRGNFPPRFSGLQFPNYSSELNVNALELDDSALYLCASSLKGVYGYTFGSGTRLTVV.

This clone was recorded at least ten times. The chain employs TRBV28 and TRBJ1-3; D gene unclear. Germline CDR1 and CDR2: MDHEN and SYDVKM. Trimming pared 4 bases from V and 0 bases from J, leaving 13 bases between. The CDR3 length is 16 residues. The chain's CDR3 is CASSSPGSGSGNTIYF. The CDR3 region has the DNA TGTGCCAGCAGTTCTCCCGGGAGCGGCTCTGGAAACACCATATATTTT. The full variable domain, its missing parts supplied by reference TRBV28 and TRBJ1-3, is DVKVTQSSRYLVKRTGEKVFLECVQDMDHENMFWYRQDPGLGLRLIYFSYDVKMKEKGDIPEGYSVSREKKERFSLILESASTNQTSMYLCASSSPGSGSGNTIYFGEGSWLTVV.

This clone was seen many times. V and J are TRBV5-6 and TRBJ2-1, with 9 bases lining up with TRBD2. CDR1 is SGHDT and CDR2 is YYEEEE in the germline V gene. Unmatched junction bases numbered 12, after V lost 3 bases and J lost 8 bases. CDR3 length: 16 residues. This CDR3 is CASSSTLREGLDEQFF. CDR3 DNA sequence: TGTGCCAGCAGCTCGACTTTGCGGGAGGGCCTCGATGAGCAGTTCTTC.

This chain uses TRBV5-1 with TRBJ2-3, with D possibly being TRBD1 (5 bases). The CDR3 consists of 14 residues. Between the trimmed V and J ends, which lost 0 bases and 4 bases, there was a span of 9 bases. Germline CDR1 reads SGHRS; CDR2 reads YFSETQ. The DNA of the CDR3 is TGCGCCAGCAGCTTGGGACAGACGGCAGATACGCAGTATTTT. It specifies CASSLGQTADTQYF.

The J gene is TRBJ1-5, the V gene TRBV15, with D possibly being TRBD1 (5 bases). With 7 bases removed from V and 5 bases from J, the gap between germline ends came to 18 bases. The CDR3 length is 15 residues. The germline CDR1 and CDR2 sequences are LNHNV and YYDKDF (reference sequence). This chain's CDR3 is CATTPLGTGDQPQHF. The CDR3 bases are TGTGCCACCACCCCCCTAGGTACAGGAGATCAGCCCCAGCATTTT.

This clone was picked up one time. The V gene is TRBV19, the J gene TRBJ1-2, with a weak D call TRBD1 (5 bases). With 7 bases removed from V and 4 bases from J, the gap between germline ends came to 13 bases. The CDR3 has 13 amino acids. The germline V gene encodes CDR1 LNHDA and CDR2 SQIVND (reference sequence). The CDR3, as DNA: TGTGCCAGTAAGCGGGGCCCGGCCTATGGCTACACCTTC. It yields the protein CASKRGPAYGYTF.